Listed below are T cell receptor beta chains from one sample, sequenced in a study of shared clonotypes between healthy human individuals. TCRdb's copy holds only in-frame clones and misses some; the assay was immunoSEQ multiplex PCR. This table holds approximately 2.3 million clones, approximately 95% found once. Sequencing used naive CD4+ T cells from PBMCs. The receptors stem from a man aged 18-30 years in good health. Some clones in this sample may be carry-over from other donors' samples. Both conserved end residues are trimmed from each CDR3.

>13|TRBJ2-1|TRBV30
AWRRDLQKYNEQF
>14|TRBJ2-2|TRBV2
ASSGTSGKFAGELF
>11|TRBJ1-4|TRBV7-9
ASSLDAGEKLF
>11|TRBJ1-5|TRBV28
ASSLLTGQPQH
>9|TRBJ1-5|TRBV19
ASRETGPQH
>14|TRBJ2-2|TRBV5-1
ASSLAVTSGLGELF
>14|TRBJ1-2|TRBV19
ASSIARKGPNYGYT
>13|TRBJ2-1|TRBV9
ASSVELTSYNEQF
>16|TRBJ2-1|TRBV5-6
ASSPLAGGTNSYNEQF
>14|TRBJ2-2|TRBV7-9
ASARVQGKNTGELF
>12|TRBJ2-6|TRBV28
ASGGQAGANVLT